The clone carrying this TCR beta chain occurred once. Original processing notes: Estimation of nucleated cell counts relied on the amplification of reference gene primers. Produced via immunoSEQ multiplex PCR; TCRdb's table is partial and in-frame only. The DNA gave D and trimming, while V, J and clone size come from that table. The data show approximately 220,000 clones, 84% seen once. These data come from a study of blood T cell repertoires in COVID-19. Germline CDR1 and CDR2: MDHEN and SYDVKM. CDR3 length equals 16 residues. V gave up 8 bases and J gave up 4 bases; unmatched junction bases: 14. Sequenced input: PBMCs or T cells enriched from blood (not recorded which). This sequence joins TRBV28 and TRBJ1-3; 7 bases line up with TRBD1. This clonotype was obtained from a woman aged 40 to 55 who had recovered from COVID-19. This CDR3 reads CASESLADRRGNTIYF. In nucleotides, the CDR3 is TGTGCCAGCGAGTCCCTCGCGGACAGGAGGGGAAACACCATATATTTT.